This T cell receptor (beta chain) was identified during a study of molecular identifiers for immune sequencing clone quantification. TCRdb fed the PCR reads into MiXCR, producing one record per CDR3 protein. Here the sample spans over 600,000 distinct CDR3 sequences, less than 20% being singletons. The study's findings and limits: Highly expanded clone sizes could be underestimated through barcode sharing by identical TCR molecules. Clones above 20 RNA copies contained over 99% of effector molecules and under 1% of naive molecules. Even with roughly 1 million naive cells present, spiked Jurkat TCR RNA from one cell was reportedly detectable.

Libraries for naive CD8 T cells, which were made from approximately 20,000 to 980,000 sorted cells, drew on 10%, 30% or 50% of the RNA. This clonotype was counted at least ten times. Its antigen is still unknown. The sequence derives from a human donor in good health. Some libraries in this study had Jurkat cell RNA spiked in. The sequenced sample consisted of naive CD8+ T cells from blood, with Jurkat cell RNA spiked in. The subset: FACS-sorted CD8+CD4-CCR7+CD45RA+ naive T cells.

CDR3 region: CSARTGGYVEAFF. The CDR3 DNA is TGCAGCGCCCGGACAGGGGGCTATGTTGAAGCTTTCTTT. The chain links TRBV29-1 to TRBJ1-1; 11 bases fit TRBD1. This CDR3 is 13 amino acids long. V shed 7 bases, J shed 7 bases, and the junction held 8 bases outside the gene matches. CDR1 is SQVTM and CDR2 is ANQGSEA in the germline V gene.